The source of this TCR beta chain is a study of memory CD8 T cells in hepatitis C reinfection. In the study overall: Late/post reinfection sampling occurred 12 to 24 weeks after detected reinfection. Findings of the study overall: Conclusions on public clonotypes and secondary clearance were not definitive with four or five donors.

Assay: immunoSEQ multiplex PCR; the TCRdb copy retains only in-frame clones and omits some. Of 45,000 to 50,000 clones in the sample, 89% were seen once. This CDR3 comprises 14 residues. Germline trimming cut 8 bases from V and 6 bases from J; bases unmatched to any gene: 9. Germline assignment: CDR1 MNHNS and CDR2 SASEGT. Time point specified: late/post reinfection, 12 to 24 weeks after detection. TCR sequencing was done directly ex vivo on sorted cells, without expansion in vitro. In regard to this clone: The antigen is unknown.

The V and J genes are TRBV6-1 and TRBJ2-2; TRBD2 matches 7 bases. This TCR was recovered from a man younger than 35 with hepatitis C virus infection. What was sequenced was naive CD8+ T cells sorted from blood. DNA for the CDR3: TGTGCCAGCGGGAGGGAGGGAGGGGCCGGGGAGCTGTTTTTT. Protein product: CASGREGGAGELFF.